This TCR beta chain was identified in a study of shared clonotypes between healthy human individuals. Study in general: Per donor, CD8 memory used one plate, CD8 naive used two, CD4 memory used three and CD4 naive used three. General study results and limits: Limited genetic and exposure-history diversity came from having few donors. Non-shared clonotypes showed lower generation probabilities than clonotypes common to all four donors.

Terminally differentiated effector memory CD45RA+ cells were left out of the naive CD8 fraction, which was CD45RO-negative and positively selected for CCR7. Data came from immunoSEQ multiplex PCR; TCRdb stores just in-frame clones and leaves some out. The sample contains 600,000 or so clones, 85% to 95% of which appear only once. CDR3 size: 15 residues. The V gene lost 4 bases and the J gene lost 4 bases, with 14 bases spanning the gap. The germline V gene encodes CDR1 MNHEY and CDR2 SMNVEV (reference sequence). A remark on this clone: Its matching antigen is unknown.

The rearrangement joins TRBV27 to TRBJ2-1, with D perhaps assigned TRBD1 or TRBD2 (5 bases each). This receptor was identified in a woman aged 25-40 years in good health. The sample consisted of naive CD8+ T cells sorted from blood. Here the CDR3 reads CASSYRDGVYNEQFF. DNA of the CDR3: TGTGCCAGCAGTTACCGGGACGGTGTTTACAATGAGCAGTTCTTC.